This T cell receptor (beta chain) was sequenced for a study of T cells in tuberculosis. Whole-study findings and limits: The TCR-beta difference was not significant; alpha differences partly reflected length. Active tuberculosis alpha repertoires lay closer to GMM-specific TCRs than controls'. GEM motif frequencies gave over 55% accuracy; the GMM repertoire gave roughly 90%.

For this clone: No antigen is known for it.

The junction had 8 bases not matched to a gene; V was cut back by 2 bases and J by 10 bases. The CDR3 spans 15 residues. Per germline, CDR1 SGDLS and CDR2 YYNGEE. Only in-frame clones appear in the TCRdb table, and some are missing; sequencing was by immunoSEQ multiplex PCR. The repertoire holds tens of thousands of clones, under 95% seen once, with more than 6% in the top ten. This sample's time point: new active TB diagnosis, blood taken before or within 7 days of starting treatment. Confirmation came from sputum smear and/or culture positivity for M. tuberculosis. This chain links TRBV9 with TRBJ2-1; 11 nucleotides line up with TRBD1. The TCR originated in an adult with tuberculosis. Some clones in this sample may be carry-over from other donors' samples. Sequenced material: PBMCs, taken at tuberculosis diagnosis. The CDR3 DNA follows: TGTGCCAGCAGCGTTTATGGGACAGGGGGAAGGGAGCAGTTCTTC. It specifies CASSVYGTGGREQFF.